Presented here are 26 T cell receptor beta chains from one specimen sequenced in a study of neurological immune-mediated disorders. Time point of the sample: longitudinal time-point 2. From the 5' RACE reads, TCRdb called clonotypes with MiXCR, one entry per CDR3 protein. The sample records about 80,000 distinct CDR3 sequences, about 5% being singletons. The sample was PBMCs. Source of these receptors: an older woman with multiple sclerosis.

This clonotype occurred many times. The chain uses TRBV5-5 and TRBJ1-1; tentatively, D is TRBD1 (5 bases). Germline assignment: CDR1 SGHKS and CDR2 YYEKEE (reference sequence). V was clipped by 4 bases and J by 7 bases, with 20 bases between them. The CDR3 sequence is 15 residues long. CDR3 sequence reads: CASSPPGGEGLEAFF. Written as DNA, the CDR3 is TGTGCCAGCAGCCCCCCCGGGGGAGAGGGGCTTGAAGCTTTCTTT.

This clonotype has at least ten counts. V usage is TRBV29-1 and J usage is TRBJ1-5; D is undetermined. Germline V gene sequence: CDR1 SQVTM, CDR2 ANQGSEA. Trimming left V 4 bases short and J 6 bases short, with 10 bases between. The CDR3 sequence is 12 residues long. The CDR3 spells CSVGNVGQPQHF. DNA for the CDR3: TGCAGCGTTGGTAACGTAGGTCAGCCCCAGCATTTT.

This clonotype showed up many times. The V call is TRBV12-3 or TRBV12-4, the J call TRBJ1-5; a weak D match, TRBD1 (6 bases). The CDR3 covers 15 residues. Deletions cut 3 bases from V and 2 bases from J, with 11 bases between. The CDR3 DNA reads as TGTGCCAGCAGTTTCAGGGGCGTCGGCAATCAGCCCCAGCATTTT. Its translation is CASSFRGVGNQPQHF.

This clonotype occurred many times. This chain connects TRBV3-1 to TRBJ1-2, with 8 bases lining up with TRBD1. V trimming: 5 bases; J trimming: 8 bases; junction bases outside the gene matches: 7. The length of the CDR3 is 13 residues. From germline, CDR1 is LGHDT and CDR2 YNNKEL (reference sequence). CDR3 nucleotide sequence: TGTGCCAGCAGCGCTCAGGGGGCTGGAGGCTACACCTTC. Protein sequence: CASSAQGAGGYTF.

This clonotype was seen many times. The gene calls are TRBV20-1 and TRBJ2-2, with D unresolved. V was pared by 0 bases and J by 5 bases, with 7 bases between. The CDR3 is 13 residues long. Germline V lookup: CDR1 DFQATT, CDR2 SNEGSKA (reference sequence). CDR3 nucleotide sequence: TGCAGTGCTAGAGATATGGGGACCGGGGAGCTGTTTTTT. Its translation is CSARDMGTGELFF.

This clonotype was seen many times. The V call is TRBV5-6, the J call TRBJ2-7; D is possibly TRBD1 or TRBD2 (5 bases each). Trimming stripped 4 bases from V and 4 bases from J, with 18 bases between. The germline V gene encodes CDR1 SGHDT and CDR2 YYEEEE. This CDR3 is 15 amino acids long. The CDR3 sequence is CASSGPGTVNYEQYF. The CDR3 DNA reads TGTGCCAGCAGCGGGCCCGGGACGGTTAATTACGAGCAGTACTTC.

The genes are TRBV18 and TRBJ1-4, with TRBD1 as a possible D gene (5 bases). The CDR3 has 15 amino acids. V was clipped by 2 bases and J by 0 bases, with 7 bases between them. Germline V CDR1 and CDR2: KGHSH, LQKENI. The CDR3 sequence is CASSPGTTTNEKLFF. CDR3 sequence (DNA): TGTGCCAGCTCACCAGGGACGACAACTAATGAAAAACTGTTTTTT.

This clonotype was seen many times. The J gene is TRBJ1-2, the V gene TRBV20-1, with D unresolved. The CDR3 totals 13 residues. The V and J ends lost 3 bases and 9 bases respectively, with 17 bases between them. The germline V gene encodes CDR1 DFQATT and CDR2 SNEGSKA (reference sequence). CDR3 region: CSARARTTSRYTF. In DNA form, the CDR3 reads TGCAGTGCTAGGGCCCGGACTACCTCGCGCTACACCTTC.

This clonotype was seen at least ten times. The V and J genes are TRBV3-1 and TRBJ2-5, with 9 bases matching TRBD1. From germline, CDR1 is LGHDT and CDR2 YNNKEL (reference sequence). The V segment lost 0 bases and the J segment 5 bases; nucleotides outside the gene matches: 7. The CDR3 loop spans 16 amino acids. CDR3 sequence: CASSQDSGTGRETQYF. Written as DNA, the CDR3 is TGTGCCAGCAGCCAAGACTCCGGGACAGGGAGGGAGACCCAGTACTTC.

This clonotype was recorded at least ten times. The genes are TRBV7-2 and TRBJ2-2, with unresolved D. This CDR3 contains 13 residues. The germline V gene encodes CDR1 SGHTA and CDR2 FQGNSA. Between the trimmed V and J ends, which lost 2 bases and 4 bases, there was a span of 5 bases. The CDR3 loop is CASSLWGTGELFF. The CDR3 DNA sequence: TGTGCCAGCAGCTTATGGGGCACCGGGGAGCTGTTTTTT.

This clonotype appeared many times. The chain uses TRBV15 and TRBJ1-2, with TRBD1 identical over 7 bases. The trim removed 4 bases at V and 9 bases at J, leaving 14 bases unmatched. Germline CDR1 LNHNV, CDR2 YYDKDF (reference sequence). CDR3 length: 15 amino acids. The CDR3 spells CATSKPGQSLKSYTF. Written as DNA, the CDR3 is TGTGCCACCAGCAAACCGGGACAGAGTTTAAAGAGCTACACCTTC.

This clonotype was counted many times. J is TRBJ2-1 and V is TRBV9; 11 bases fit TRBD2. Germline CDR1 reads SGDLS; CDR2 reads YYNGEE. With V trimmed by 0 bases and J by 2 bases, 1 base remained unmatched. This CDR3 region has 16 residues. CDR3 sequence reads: CASSVETSGAYNEQFF. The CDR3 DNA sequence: TGTGCCAGCAGCGTAGAGACTAGCGGGGCCTACAATGAGCAGTTCTTC.

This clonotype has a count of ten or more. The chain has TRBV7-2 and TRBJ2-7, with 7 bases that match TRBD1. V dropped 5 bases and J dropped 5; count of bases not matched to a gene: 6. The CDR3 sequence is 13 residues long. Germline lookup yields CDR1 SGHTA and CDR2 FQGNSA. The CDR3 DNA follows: TGTGCCAGCAGCCCTGACAGGGTGAACGAGCAGTACTTC. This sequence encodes CASSPDRVNEQYF.

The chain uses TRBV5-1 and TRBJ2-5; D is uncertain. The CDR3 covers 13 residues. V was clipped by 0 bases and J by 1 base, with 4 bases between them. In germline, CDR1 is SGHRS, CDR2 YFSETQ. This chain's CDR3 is CASSLASQETQYF. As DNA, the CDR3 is TGCGCCAGCAGCTTGGCCAGCCAAGAGACCCAGTACTTC.

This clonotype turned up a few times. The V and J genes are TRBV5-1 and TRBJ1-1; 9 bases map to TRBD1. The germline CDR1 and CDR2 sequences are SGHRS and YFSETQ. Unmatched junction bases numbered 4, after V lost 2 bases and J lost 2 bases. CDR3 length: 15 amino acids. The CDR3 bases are TGCGCCAGCAGCTTAGGGACAGGGTCAAACACTGAAGCTTTCTTT. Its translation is CASSLGTGSNTEAFF.

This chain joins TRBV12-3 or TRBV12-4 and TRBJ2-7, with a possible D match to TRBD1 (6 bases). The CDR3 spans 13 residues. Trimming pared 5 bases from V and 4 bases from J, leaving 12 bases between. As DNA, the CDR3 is TGTGCCAGCAGTCCCGGACAGATGTACGAGCAGTACTTC. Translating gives CASSPGQMYEQYF.

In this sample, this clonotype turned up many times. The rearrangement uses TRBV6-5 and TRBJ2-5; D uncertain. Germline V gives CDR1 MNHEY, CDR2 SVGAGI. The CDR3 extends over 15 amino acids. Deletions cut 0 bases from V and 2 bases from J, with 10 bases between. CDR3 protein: CASSYSWRSQETQYF. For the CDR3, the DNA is TGTGCCAGCAGTTACTCGTGGCGGTCTCAAGAGACCCAGTACTTC.

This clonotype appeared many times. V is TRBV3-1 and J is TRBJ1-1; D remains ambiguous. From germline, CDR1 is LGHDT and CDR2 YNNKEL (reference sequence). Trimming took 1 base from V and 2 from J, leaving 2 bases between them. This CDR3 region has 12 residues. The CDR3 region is CASSQVNTEAFF. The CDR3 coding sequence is TGTGCCAGCAGCCAAGTAAACACTGAAGCTTTCTTT.

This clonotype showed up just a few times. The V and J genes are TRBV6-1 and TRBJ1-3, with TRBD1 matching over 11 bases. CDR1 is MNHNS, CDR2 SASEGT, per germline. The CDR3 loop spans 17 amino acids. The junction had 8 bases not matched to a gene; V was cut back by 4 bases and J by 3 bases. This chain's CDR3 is CASSAFGQGAGGNTIYF. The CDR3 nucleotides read TGTGCCAGCAGTGCCTTTGGACAGGGGGCTGGTGGAAACACCATATATTTT.

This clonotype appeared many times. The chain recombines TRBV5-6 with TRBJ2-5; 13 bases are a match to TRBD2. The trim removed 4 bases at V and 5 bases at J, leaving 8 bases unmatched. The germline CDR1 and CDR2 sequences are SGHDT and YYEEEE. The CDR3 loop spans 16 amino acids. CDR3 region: CASSKTLAGGQETQYF. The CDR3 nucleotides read TGTGCCAGCAGCAAAACACTAGCGGGGGGGCAGGAGACCCAGTACTTC.

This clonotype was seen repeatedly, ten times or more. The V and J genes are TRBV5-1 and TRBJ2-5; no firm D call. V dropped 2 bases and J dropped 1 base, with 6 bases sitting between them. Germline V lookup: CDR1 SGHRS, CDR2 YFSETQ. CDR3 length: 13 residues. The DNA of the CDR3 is TGCGCCAGCAGCTTTTTGGGCCAAGAGACCCAGTACTTC. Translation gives CASSFLGQETQYF.

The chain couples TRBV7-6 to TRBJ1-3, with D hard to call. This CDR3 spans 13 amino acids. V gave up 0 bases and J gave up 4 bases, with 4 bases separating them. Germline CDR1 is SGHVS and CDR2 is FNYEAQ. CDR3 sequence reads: CASSLAGGNTIYF. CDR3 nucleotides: TGTGCCAGCAGCTTAGCGGGCGGAAACACCATATATTTT.

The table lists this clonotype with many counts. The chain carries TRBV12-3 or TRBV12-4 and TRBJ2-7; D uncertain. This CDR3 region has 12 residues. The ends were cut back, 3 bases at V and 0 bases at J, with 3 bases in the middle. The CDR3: CASSFTSYEQYF. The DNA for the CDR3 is TGTGCCAGCAGTTTTACCTCCTACGAGCAGTACTTC.

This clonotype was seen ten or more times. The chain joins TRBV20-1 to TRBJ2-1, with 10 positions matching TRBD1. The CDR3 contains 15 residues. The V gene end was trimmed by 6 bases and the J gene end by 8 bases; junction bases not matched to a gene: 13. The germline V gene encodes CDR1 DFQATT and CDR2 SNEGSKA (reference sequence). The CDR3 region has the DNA TGCAGTGCGCAATCCGTCGGGACAGGGGAGGATGAGCAGTTCTTC. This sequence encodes CSAQSVGTGEDEQFF.

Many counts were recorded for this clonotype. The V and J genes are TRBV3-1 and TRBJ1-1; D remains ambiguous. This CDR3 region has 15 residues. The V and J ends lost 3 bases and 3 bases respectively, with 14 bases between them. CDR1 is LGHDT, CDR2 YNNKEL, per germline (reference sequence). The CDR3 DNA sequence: TGTGCCAGCAGCCACCAGCCCGTGGGCGACACTGAAGCTTTCTTT. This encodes CASSHQPVGDTEAFF.

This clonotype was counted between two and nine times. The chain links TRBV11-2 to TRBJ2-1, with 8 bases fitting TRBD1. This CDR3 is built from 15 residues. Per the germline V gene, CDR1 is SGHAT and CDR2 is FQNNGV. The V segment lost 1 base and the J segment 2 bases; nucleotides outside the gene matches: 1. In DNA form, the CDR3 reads TGTGCCAGCAGCTTAGTCAGGGGGCCCTACAATGAGCAGTTCTTC. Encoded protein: CASSLVRGPYNEQFF. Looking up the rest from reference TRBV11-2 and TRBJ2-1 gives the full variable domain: EAGVAQSPRYKIIEKRQSVAFWCNPISGHATLYWYQQILGQGPKLLIQFQNNGVVDDSQLPKDRFSAERLKGVDSTLKIQPAKLEDSAVYLCASSLVRGPYNEQFFGPGTRLTVL.